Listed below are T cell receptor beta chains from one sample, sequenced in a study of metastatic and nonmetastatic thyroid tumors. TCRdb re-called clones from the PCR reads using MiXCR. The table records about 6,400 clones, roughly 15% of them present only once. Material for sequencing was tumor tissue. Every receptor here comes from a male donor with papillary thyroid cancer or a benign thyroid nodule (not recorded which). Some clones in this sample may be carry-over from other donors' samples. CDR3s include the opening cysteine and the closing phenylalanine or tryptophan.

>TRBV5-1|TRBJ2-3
CASGREGHVVDTQYF
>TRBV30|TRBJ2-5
CAWSLRQGQETQYF
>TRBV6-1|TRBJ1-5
CASRTGQQNQPQHF
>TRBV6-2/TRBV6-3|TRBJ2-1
CASRPTSGTYNEQFF
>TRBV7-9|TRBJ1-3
CASRTGGPGNTIYF
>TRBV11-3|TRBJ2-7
CASSLDISGEQYF
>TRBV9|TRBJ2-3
CASSLLSASTDTQYF
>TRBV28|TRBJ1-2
CASSIQGAHGYTF
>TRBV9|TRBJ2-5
CASSISGGAGETQYF
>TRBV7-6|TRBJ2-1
CASRASSGRAYEHFF
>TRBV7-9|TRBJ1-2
CASSLGTAHYGYTF
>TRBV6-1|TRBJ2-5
CASSIMTGAGETQYF
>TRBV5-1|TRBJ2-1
CASSKGTSGGGDEQFF
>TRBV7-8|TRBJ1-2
CASSLGPRGPSTYGYTF
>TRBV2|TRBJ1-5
CASSEFGSNQPQHF
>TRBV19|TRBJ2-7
CASSEGQGAEEQYF
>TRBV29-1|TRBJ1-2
CSADRQGSSYGYTF
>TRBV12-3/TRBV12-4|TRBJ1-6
CASSSSRRGSYNSPLHF
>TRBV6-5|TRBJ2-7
CASSYSGLAGARGNEQYF
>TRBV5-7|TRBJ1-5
CASSPDGSNQPQHF
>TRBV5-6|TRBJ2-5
CASSFGTGRETQYF
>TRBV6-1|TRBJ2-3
CASSEAGGRSDTQYF
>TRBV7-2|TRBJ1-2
CASSSWTGDGYTF
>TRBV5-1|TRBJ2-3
CASSHRTDTQYF
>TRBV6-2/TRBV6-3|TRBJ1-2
CASSYSGTGVDYTF
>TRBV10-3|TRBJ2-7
CAISGKGIEQYF
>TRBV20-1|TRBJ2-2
CSATPRGPGGELFF
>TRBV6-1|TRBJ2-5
CASSGTSVETQYF
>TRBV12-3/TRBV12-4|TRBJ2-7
CASSLRGGVWAGYEQYF
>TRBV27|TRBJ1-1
CASRNIQGTEAFF
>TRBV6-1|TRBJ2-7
CASNRLASHEQYF
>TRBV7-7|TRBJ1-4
CASSLTVATNEKLFF
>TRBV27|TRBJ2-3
CASRPRLADTITDTQYF
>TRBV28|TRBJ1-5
CASSPWTGSSNQPQHF
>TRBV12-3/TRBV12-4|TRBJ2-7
CASSLRVPSPGLAYEKQYF